The clone carrying this TCR beta chain was detected a few times. Its target is not known. As for treatment: approximately nine-day PBMC culture with coronavirus spike peptide pools or control peptides (ViraFEST assay). With peptide pools, ViraFEST first expanded antigen-specific T cells and afterwards sequenced their TCRs. Sequencing of the DNA from cultured CD4+ T cells was carried out with the Oncomine TCR Beta short-read assay. TCRdb fed the PCR reads into MiXCR, producing one record per CDR3 protein. The table records about 12,000 distinct CDR3 sequences, 65% to 85% of them present only once. These data come from a study of vaccination and CD4 T cells after COVID-19. Turning to the study itself: Mild disease affected 8 to 10 convalescent patients and severe disease one, all SARS-CoV-2 positive by nasal swab PCR. The stimulating agents, overlapping spike peptides, came from SARS-CoV-2, HCoV-NL63, HCoV-OC43 and HCoV-229E.

Study-wide results and limits: Convalescent patients displayed spike mono-reactivity in 304 of 307 vaccine-specific clones.

J gave up 4 bases and V 6 bases, and 12 bases lay outside the gene matches. Germline V gene sequence: CDR1 DFQATT, CDR2 SNEGSKA (reference sequence). There are 15 residues in the CDR3. This receptor was taken from a human donor who had recovered from COVID-19. The V and J genes are TRBV20-1 and TRBJ2-1, with TRBD2 matching over 7 bases. The sample was CD4+ T cells from blood, cultured in vitro. CDR3 DNA sequence: TGCAGTGCCAGAAAGCGGGATGGGCTATACAATGAGCAGTTCTTC. Its translation is CSARKRDGLYNEQFF.